This TCR beta chain originates from a study of beta chain features in type 1 diabetes. Overall study: Sorted cells numbering some 110,000,000 were examined across all samples. Study-level points and caveats: Researchers report that Type 1 diabetes patients had moderately but significantly shorter TCRB CDR3s across all four CD4+ subsets.

Central memory, naive, regulatory and stem cell-like memory CD4+ cells were sorted by CD45RO/CCR7/CD25/CD127/CD95/CD27. The CDR3 loop spans 12 amino acids. Germline loops: CDR1 SGHNT, CDR2 YENEEA. V dropped 5 bases and J dropped 10 bases, with 12 bases sitting between them. Reverse transcription of all isolated RNA meant that expressed TCRB transcripts were sequenced. Data came from immunoSEQ multiplex PCR; TCRdb stores just in-frame clones and leaves some out. The top ten hold more than 0.075% of the sample, which has approximately 240,000 clones, roughly 17% seen once. Details on this clone: Antigen specificity is unknown.

The specimen sequenced was naive CD4+ T cells from blood. The sequence was collected from a man in his thirties or forties with type 1 diabetes. This rearrangement joins TRBV11-3 to TRBJ2-1; D gene uncertain. The CDR3 sequence is CASSLGLTEQFF. The CDR3 bases are TGTGCCAGCAGCCTCGGCCTAACCGAGCAGTTCTTC.